The 27 T cell receptor beta chains in this list originate from one sample, sequenced in a study of Graves' ophthalmopathy and Graves' hyperthyroidism. TCR beta CDR3 amplification used RNA transcripts. Second-round multiplex PCR came after a first-round RT-PCR that employed HTBI primers. TCRdb reprocessed the multiplex PCR reads with MiXCR, giving one entry per CDR3 protein. Among 400,000 to 450,000 distinct CDR3 sequences listed, about 21% were seen once. Source material: peripheral blood. All receptors derive from a woman under 30 with stable Graves' hyperthyroidism.

This clonotype was counted many times. The chain employs TRBV29-1 and TRBJ1-1, with D perhaps TRBD1 (5 bases). The CDR3 is made up of 11 amino acids. Per the germline V gene, CDR1 is SQVTM and CDR2 is ANQGSEA. Trimming removed 5 bases at V and 4 bases at J, with 8 bases between. The CDR3 region is CSVMGGTEAFF. The CDR3, as DNA: TGCAGCGTTATGGGGGGCACTGAAGCTTTCTTT.

At least ten counts were recorded for this clonotype. The chain uses TRBV12-3 or TRBV12-4 and TRBJ1-1, with D possibly TRBD1 on 6 matching bases. V was pared by 2 bases and J by 5 bases, with 9 bases between. The CDR3 loop spans 13 amino acids. In nucleotides, the CDR3 is TGTGCCAGCAGTTTATTAGACAGGACTGAAGCTTTCTTT. Protein product: CASSLLDRTEAFF.

V gene TRBV6-1 combines with J gene TRBJ2-7; 7 bases are shared with TRBD2. This CDR3 region has 15 residues. Germline CDR1 and CDR2: MNHNS and SASEGT. J gave up 4 bases and V 8 bases, and 14 bases lay outside the gene matches. The CDR3 here is CASYPGYSGEYEQYF. In DNA form, the CDR3 reads TGTGCCAGCTATCCTGGGTACAGCGGGGAATACGAGCAGTACTTC.

This clonotype was seen many times. The CDR3, as DNA: TGTGCCAGCAGTGAATGGCAGGGCCCACCCCTCCACTTT. This translates into CASSEWQGPPLHF. The genes are TRBV2 and TRBJ1-6; the D gene is possibly TRBD1 (5 bases). The CDR3 consists of 13 residues. Germline CDR1 and CDR2: SNHLY and FYNNEI. V shed 2 bases and J shed 11 bases, with 10 bases lying between them.

This clonotype was seen ten or more times. The chain combines TRBV24-1 with TRBJ2-2; D tentatively reads TRBD1 or TRBD2 (5 bases each). In germline, CDR1 is KGHDR, CDR2 SFDVKD. CDR3 size: 15 residues. V dropped 10 bases and J dropped 0 bases, with 14 bases sitting between them. CDR3 protein: CATGVGTTNTGELFF. As DNA, the CDR3 is TGTGCCACGGGGGTTGGGACCACGAACACCGGGGAGCTGTTTTTT.

This clonotype has a handful of counts. J is TRBJ2-5 and V is TRBV4-1; D gene unclear. Trimming shortened V by 3 bases and J by 2 bases, and 16 bases separated the two germline ends. Germline V gene data show CDR1 as MGHRA and CDR2 as YSYEKL. CDR3 length equals 16 residues. CDR3 nucleotide sequence: TGCGCCAGCAGCCACCGCGTGTGGAACGTTCAAGAGACCCAGTACTTC. Translating it yields CASSHRVWNVQETQYF.

This clonotype was recorded many times. The gene calls are TRBV4-3 and TRBJ1-5; D is uncertain. Germline V gene lookup returns CDR1 LGHNA and CDR2 YSLEER. The V gene lost 0 bases and the J gene lost 9 bases, with 9 bases spanning the gap. This CDR3 comprises 13 residues. Here the CDR3 DNA reads TGCGCCAGCAGCCAAGATCGCGAGTCGCCCCAGCATTTT. It translates to CASSQDRESPQHF.

This clonotype was counted at least ten times. The V call is TRBV12-3 or TRBV12-4, the J call TRBJ2-5, with 11 bases aligning to TRBD2. V lost 6 bases to trimming and J lost 6 bases; unmatched junction nucleotides: 6. This CDR3 comprises 14 residues. The CDR3 DNA reads TGTGCCAGCAGACTTAGCGGGAGGGGAAAGACCCAGTACTTC. Its translation is CASRLSGRGKTQYF.

This clonotype showed up many times. The V and J genes are TRBV20-1 and TRBJ2-7, with 7 bases matching TRBD2. With 3 bases clipped from V and 2 bases from J, the junction kept 10 bases outside the gene matches. The germline gives CDR1 DFQATT, CDR2 SNEGSKA (reference sequence). The CDR3 consists of 15 residues. CDR3 nucleotide sequence: TGCAGTGCTAGGGGAGCGGGGCGAAATACCTACGAGCAGTACTTC. Its translation is CSARGAGRNTYEQYF.

The rearrangement uses TRBV6-1 and TRBJ2-5, with 8 bases lining up with TRBD2. V was pared by 7 bases and J by 5 bases, with 3 bases of the junction left unmatched. The length of the CDR3 is 12 residues. CDR1 and CDR2 from the germline V gene are MNHNS and SASEGT. This CDR3 reads CASNGGAETQYF. The DNA for the CDR3 is TGTGCCAGCAACGGGGGGGCGGAGACCCAGTACTTC.

Many counts were recorded for this clonotype. The J gene is TRBJ1-1, the V gene TRBV7-9; D gene unclear. The CDR3 extends over 12 amino acids. V shed 1 base and J shed 10 bases, with 10 bases lying between them. Germline CDR1 and CDR2: SEHNR and FQNEAQ (reference sequence). CDR3 in amino acids: CASSLGGSGAFF. The CDR3 region has the DNA TGTGCCAGCAGCTTAGGCGGGTCGGGAGCTTTCTTT.

The J gene is TRBJ1-1, the V gene TRBV6-1; 7 bases agree with TRBD1. The CDR3 loop spans 16 amino acids. Trimming removed 5 bases from V and 0 bases from J; junction bases left unmatched: 9. Germline V lookup: CDR1 MNHNS, CDR2 SASEGT. CDR3 amino acids: CASSPRPGQMNTEAFF. CDR3 coding DNA: TGTGCCAGCAGTCCCCGTCCGGGACAGATGAACACTGAAGCTTTCTTT.

This clonotype has a count of ten or more. The chain has TRBV2 and TRBJ2-2; D unresolved. V was cut by 8 bases and J by 3 bases, with 7 bases left in between. This CDR3 region has 12 residues. Germline lookup yields CDR1 SNHLY and CDR2 FYNNEI. The DNA for the CDR3 is TGTGCCAGCGGTACGGACACCGGGGAGCTGTTTTTT. Amino acid sequence: CASGTDTGELFF.

This chain links TRBV27 with TRBJ2-5; D gene ambiguous. The germline CDR1 and CDR2 sequences are MNHEY and SMNVEV (reference sequence). CDR3 length: 15 residues. The V gene lost 6 bases and the J gene lost 0 bases, with 14 bases spanning the gap. The CDR3 protein is CASRERGRYQETQYF. The CDR3 DNA sequence: TGTGCCAGCAGAGAGAGAGGCCGGTACCAAGAGACCCAGTACTTC.

This clonotype was observed many times. The chain uses TRBV7-9 and TRBJ1-6; 8 positions agree with TRBD1. The V and J ends lost 5 bases and 9 bases, in that order; junction bases with no gene match: 6. Germline assignment: CDR1 SEHNR and CDR2 FQNEAQ (reference sequence). This CDR3 has 14 amino acids. The CDR3 spells CASSPGQGASPLHF. DNA of the CDR3: TGTGCCAGCAGCCCTGGGCAGGGGGCTTCACCCCTCCACTTT. Full variable domain (remainder filled in from reference TRBV7-9 and TRBJ1-6): DTGVSQNPRHKITKRGQNVTFRCDPISEHNRLYWYRQTLGQGPEFLTYFQNEAQLEKSRLLSDRFSAERPKGSFSTLEIQRTEQGDSAMYLCASSPGQGASPLHFGNGTRLTVT.

This clonotype has ten or more counts. CDR3 sequence (DNA): TGTGCCAGCAGAACCGGGACTTTGAGCTCCTACGAGCAGTACTTC. Its translation is CASRTGTLSSYEQYF. The J gene is TRBJ2-7, the V gene TRBV6-1, with D perhaps matching TRBD2 (6 bases). V was shortened by 6 bases and J by 0 bases, with 15 bases between the two germline ends. The germline CDR1 and CDR2 sequences are MNHNS and SASEGT. The CDR3 consists of 15 residues.

As regards this clonotype: A much larger clone lies a single base off, so this may be a read error. This chain connects TRBV20-1 to TRBJ2-7; D might be TRBD1 (6 bases). The CDR3 loop spans 15 amino acids. Per the germline V gene, CDR1 is DFQATT and CDR2 is SNEGSKA (reference sequence). The ends were cut back, 3 bases at V and 2 bases at J, with 17 bases in the middle. The CDR3 nucleotides read TGCAGTGCTAGTGTGGGGGCTCAGCGTGCCTACGAGCAGTACGTC. This codes for CSASVGAQRAYEQYV.

Ten or more counts support this clonotype. V and J are TRBV28 and TRBJ1-6; tentatively, D is TRBD1 (6 bases). This CDR3 region has 17 residues. Trimming shortened V by 6 bases and J by 1 base, and 16 bases separated the two germline ends. The germline gives CDR1 MDHEN, CDR2 SYDVKM. CDR3 nucleotides: TGTGCCAGCAGCCTTGACAGGCCTCTTTCCTATAATTCACCCCTCCACTTT. Its protein product is CASSLDRPLSYNSPLHF.

There are many counts of this clonotype. The chain links TRBV3-1 to TRBJ2-7, with no clear D. Germline loops: CDR1 LGHDT, CDR2 YNNKEL (reference sequence). Trimming cost V 1 base and J 2 bases, with 12 bases left between them. The CDR3 has 15 amino acids. The CDR3 reads CASSQGASVTYEQYF. CDR3 sequence (DNA): TGTGCCAGCAGCCAAGGAGCATCGGTAACCTACGAGCAGTACTTC.

This clonotype has at least ten counts. This chain links TRBV12-5 with TRBJ1-1; the D is unclear. Germline V gives CDR1 LGHNT, CDR2 FRNRAP. V was trimmed by 2 bases and J by 2 bases, leaving 0 bases between them. This CDR3 is 11 amino acids long. As DNA, the CDR3 is TGTGCTAGTGGTTTGAACACTGAAGCTTTCTTT. Translated: CASGLNTEAFF.

This clonotype occurred many times. The V and J genes are TRBV7-9 and TRBJ1-1, with a possible D match to TRBD1 (6 bases). Per germline, CDR1 SEHNR and CDR2 FQNEAQ (reference sequence). The ends were cut back, 10 bases at V and 2 bases at J, with 11 bases in the middle. The CDR3 has 12 residues. The CDR3 here is CATGQPNTEAFF. CDR3 in DNA: TGTGCCACCGGACAGCCAAACACTGAAGCTTTCTTT.

Many counts were recorded for this clonotype. The chain employs TRBV30 and TRBJ1-1; the D is unclear. This CDR3 comprises 14 residues. With 1 base removed from V and 6 bases from J, the gap between germline ends came to 15 bases. In germline, CDR1 is GTSNPN, CDR2 SVGIG (reference sequence). The CDR3 region is CAWSGSALRAEAFF. The CDR3 nucleotides are TGTGCCTGGAGTGGATCAGCCTTAAGGGCTGAAGCTTTCTTT.

The table lists this clonotype with many counts. This rearrangement joins TRBV20-1 to TRBJ2-7, with 7 bases that match TRBD1. Unmatched junction bases numbered 10, after V lost 0 bases and J lost 2 bases. This CDR3 region has 16 residues. Germline assignment: CDR1 DFQATT and CDR2 SNEGSKA (reference sequence). As DNA, the CDR3 is TGCAGTGCTAGAGATCCGCGGGCAGGGGGAACCTACGAGCAGTACTTC. It encodes CSARDPRAGGTYEQYF.

CDR3 bases: TGTGCCAGTACAATTGGAGGGCGCGCGGTGCCTGAAGCTTTCTTT. This translates into CASTIGGRAVPEAFF. The rearrangement uses TRBV12-3 or TRBV12-4 and TRBJ1-1, with no clear D. Trimming shortened V by 9 bases and J by 6 bases, and 23 bases separated the two germline ends. This CDR3 is 15 amino acids long.

This clonotype was seen more than once but under ten times. The CDR3 end shows no conserved phenylalanine or tryptophan, and so a read error is likely. No DNA is shown, since the ends of the CDR3 on it are uncertain; the CDR3 is the one TCRdb lists. The chain uses TRBV2 and TRBJ2-2; TRBD2 was called by the table and not checked on the DNA. The CDR3 numbers 14 amino acids, ends counted. Germline V gene data show CDR1 as SNHLY and CDR2 as FYNNEI. CDR3: CASSEAGSRGELCL.

This clonotype appeared many times. V usage is TRBV6-1 and J usage is TRBJ2-1; 11 bases line up with TRBD2. CDR3 length equals 15 residues. After removal of 6 bases from V and 6 bases from J, the junction contained 7 bases not matched to a gene. CDR1 MNHNS and CDR2 SASEGT come from the germline V gene. Written as DNA, the CDR3 is TGTGCCAGCAGAAGTTCGGGACTAGCGGTCAATGAGCAGTTCTTC. Translated: CASRSSGLAVNEQFF.

This clonotype has just a few counts. The chain couples TRBV6-5 to TRBJ1-6; a weak D match, TRBD1 (5 bases). Trimming cost V 0 bases and J 8 bases, with 11 bases left between them. The CDR3 spans 15 residues. CDR1 and CDR2 (germline): MNHEY, SVGAGI. The CDR3 loop is CASSYSQGLYSPLHF. CDR3 nucleotides: TGTGCCAGCAGTTACTCGCAGGGACTATATTCACCCCTCCACTTT.